The clone carrying this T cell receptor (beta chain) occurred a few times. Relative to the germline gene, one junction end is altered; a read error may explain this. The source of the sample is a study of CD8+CD57+ T cells in acquired aplastic anemia. Overall study: Healthy donor sequencing depth: 9 million to 10.8 million CD4+, 11 million to 13 million CD8+ reads.

Germline CDR1 is SGHRS and CDR2 is YFSETQ. The CDR3 is 15 amino acids. For CDR3 and TCR beta VDJ profiling, genomic DNA was the template used. Each CDR3 protein is one row after TCRdb ran MiXCR on the reads. The sample shows about 190,000 distinct CDR3 sequences, roughly half of them seen only once. The sample consisted of sorted CD4+, CD8+, or CD8+CD57+ T cells (not recorded which) from PBMCs. The chain links TRBV5-1 to TRBJ1-5, with 9 positions matching TRBD1. The source of this sequence is a human donor in good health, serving as a control. This CDR3 is CASTLGTGYNQPQHF. CDR3 sequence (DNA): TGCGCCAGCACCTTGGGGACAGGGTACAATCAGCCCCAGCATTTT.